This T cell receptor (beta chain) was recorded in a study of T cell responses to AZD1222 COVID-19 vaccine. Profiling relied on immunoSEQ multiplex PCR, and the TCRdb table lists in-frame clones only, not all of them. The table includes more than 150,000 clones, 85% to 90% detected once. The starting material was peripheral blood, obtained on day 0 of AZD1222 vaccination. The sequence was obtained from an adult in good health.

CDR3 nucleotide sequence: TGTGCCAGCAGCCCTACAGGGGGCAGCAGTTCACCCCTCCACTTT. Amino acids: CASSPTGGSSSPLHF. The chain couples TRBV14 to TRBJ1-6; TRBD1 matches 9 bases. There are 15 residues in the CDR3. V was clipped by 4 bases and J by 9 bases; unmatched bases: 7. Germline V gene sequence: CDR1 SGHDN, CDR2 FVKESK.